This T cell receptor (beta chain) stems from a study of shared clonotypes between healthy human individuals. Caucasian adults living in Nashville, Tennessee, provided all samples. Authors' methods: From ImmunoSEQ came sequences covering only the junction and carrying no quality scores, so filtering differed. Sequencing used immunoSEQ multiplex PCR; TCRdb keeps in-frame clones, though not all of them. The V and J calls and clone size are taken from that table; D and trimming were inferred from the DNA. The sample contains more than 2,000,000 clones, around 90% of which appear only once. CDR1 SGHRS and CDR2 YFSETQ come from the germline V gene. The V and J ends lost 7 bases and 0 bases, in that order; junction bases with no gene match: 15. The CDR3 consists of 17 residues.

The sample comprised naive CD4+ T cells sorted from blood. Stated subset: CD45RA+ positively selected. The rearrangement joins TRBV5-1 to TRBJ1-1, with 7 bases identical to TRBD1. The source of this sequence is a man aged 18 to 29 in good health. CDR3 sequence: CASGRRDSHTMNTEAFF. The CDR3 nucleotides are TGCGCCAGCGGCCGGAGGGACAGCCACACAATGAACACTGAAGCTTTCTTT.